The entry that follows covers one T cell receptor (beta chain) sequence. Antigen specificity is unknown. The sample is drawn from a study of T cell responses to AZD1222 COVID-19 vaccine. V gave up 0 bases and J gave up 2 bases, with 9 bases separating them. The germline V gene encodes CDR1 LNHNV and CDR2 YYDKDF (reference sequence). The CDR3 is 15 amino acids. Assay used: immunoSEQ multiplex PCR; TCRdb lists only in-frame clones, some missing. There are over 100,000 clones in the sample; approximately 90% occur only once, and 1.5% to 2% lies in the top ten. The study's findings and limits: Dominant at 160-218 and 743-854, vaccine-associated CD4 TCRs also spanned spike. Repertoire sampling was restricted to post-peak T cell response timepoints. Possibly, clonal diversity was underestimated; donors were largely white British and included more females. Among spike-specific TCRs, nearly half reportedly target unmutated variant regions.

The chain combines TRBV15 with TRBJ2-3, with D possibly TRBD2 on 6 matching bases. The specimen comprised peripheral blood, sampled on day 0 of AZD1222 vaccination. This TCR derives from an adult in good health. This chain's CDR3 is CATSREGGITDTQYF. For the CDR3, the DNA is TGTGCCACCAGCAGAGAGGGGGGAATCACAGATACGCAGTATTTT.